The 27 T cell receptor beta chains below were found in one sample sequenced in a study of beta chain features in type 1 diabetes. Whole-study findings and limits: Moderate but significant shortening of TCRB CDR3s was recorded in all four CD4+ subsets from Type 1 diabetes patients.

These receptors have no identified antigens. Sequencing targeted expressed TCRB transcripts, as all isolated RNA had been reverse transcribed. Generated by immunoSEQ multiplex PCR, the TCRdb table keeps only in-frame clones and is missing some. This sample has hundreds of thousands of clones, with about an eighth found just once. Material for sequencing was naive CD4+ T cells from blood. These receptor sequences come from a man younger than 35 with type 1 diabetes.

This chain links TRBV28 with TRBJ1-6; a possible D gene is TRBD1 (5 bases). Germline V lookup: CDR1 MDHEN, CDR2 SYDVKM. The V end was cut by 6 bases, the J end by 4 bases, with 10 bases between. The CDR3 has 14 amino acids. CDR3 nucleotide sequence: TGTGCCAGCAGCTATGCAGGGTATAATTCACCCCTCCACTTT. Protein product: CASSYAGYNSPLHF.

The chain uses TRBV28 and TRBJ1-5; 9 bases align to TRBD1. In germline, CDR1 is MDHEN, CDR2 SYDVKM. The CDR3 consists of 14 residues. Unmatched junction bases numbered 6, after V lost 6 bases and J lost 6 bases. The DNA of the CDR3 is TGTGCCAGCAGCCTGGACAGGGGAAGTCAGCCCCAGCATTTT. Encoded protein: CASSLDRGSQPQHF.

This clone was detected only a few times. A junction end diverges from the germline sequence, so it may reflect a read error. The chain employs TRBV10-3 and TRBJ2-7, with no clear D. The CDR3 sequence is 12 residues long. CDR1 is ENHRY and CDR2 is SYGVKD in the germline V gene. The CDR3 protein is CAISESERAGHF. CDR3 DNA: TGTGCCATCAGTGAGTCGGAAAGGGCAGGTCACTTC.

The CDR3 sequence is CASSQVAYGELFF. DNA of the CDR3: TGCGCCAGCAGCCAAGTAGCATACGGGGAGCTGTTTTTT. V gene TRBV4-3 combines with J gene TRBJ2-2; D is unresolved. Trimming took 1 base from V and 7 from J, leaving 7 bases between them. The CDR3 consists of 13 residues. CDR1 is LGHNA and CDR2 is YSLEER in the germline V gene.

CDR3 in DNA: TGTGCCAGCAGCTCCTCCGTACAGGGGTATAGATGGCATTTT. It translates to CASSSSVQGYRWHF. The chain has TRBV5-6 and TRBJ1-5; 7 bases are a match to TRBD1. V lost 3 bases to trimming and J lost 15 bases; unmatched junction nucleotides: 15. CDR1 is SGHDT, CDR2 YYEEEE, per germline. The CDR3 spans 14 residues. The entire variable domain, with the rest obtained from reference TRBV5-6 and TRBJ1-5, is as follows: DAGVTQSPTHLIKTRGQQVTLRCSPKSGHDTVSWYQQALGQGPQFIFQYYEEEERQRGNFPDRFSGHQFPNYSSELNVNALLLGDSALYLCASSSSVQGYRWHFGDGTRLSIL.

The V gene is TRBV7-2, the J gene TRBJ2-1; 9 nucleotides line up with TRBD2. J was trimmed by 7 bases and V by 1 base; bases with no gene match: 8. The germline gives CDR1 SGHTA, CDR2 FQGNSA. The CDR3 extends over 16 amino acids. CDR3 loop: CASSLVRLAGTNEQFF. As DNA, the CDR3 is TGTGCCAGCAGCTTAGTGCGTCTAGCGGGAACTAATGAGCAGTTCTTC. Complete variable domain (other parts from reference TRBV7-2 and TRBJ2-1): GAGVSQSPSNKVTEKGKDVELRCDPISGHTALYWYRQSLGQGLEFLIYFQGNSAPDKSGLPSDRFSAERTGGSVSTLTIQRTQQEDSAVYLCASSLVRLAGTNEQFFGPGTRLTVL.

This clone showed up just a few times. The chain uses TRBV29-1 and TRBJ2-3, with no clear D. Between the trimmed V and J ends, which lost 7 bases and 0 bases, there was a span of 5 bases. CDR3 length: 11 residues. From germline, CDR1 is SQVTM and CDR2 ANQGSEA. CDR3 loop: CSGTSTDTQYF. The CDR3 bases are TGCAGCGGAACTAGCACAGATACGCAGTATTTT.

This rearrangement joins TRBV4-3 to TRBJ2-7; unclear D gene. CDR1 and CDR2 from the germline V gene are LGHNA and YSLEER. Trimming shortened V by 4 bases and J by 5 bases, and 9 bases separated the two germline ends. The CDR3 contains 12 residues. CDR3 protein: CASSPRSNEQYF. Written as DNA, the CDR3 is TGCGCCAGCAGCCCACGGAGTAACGAGCAGTACTTC.

J is TRBJ1-2 and V is TRBV18; 11 bases are shared with TRBD1. J was trimmed by 8 bases and V by 0 bases; bases with no gene match: 8. The CDR3 runs 16 residues. Germline lookup yields CDR1 KGHSH and CDR2 LQKENI. CDR3: CASSPPLKDRGHGYTF. Written as DNA, the CDR3 is TGTGCCAGCTCACCACCCCTCAAGGACAGGGGGCACGGCTACACCTTC.

This clone has more than one count but fewer than ten. This chain connects TRBV9 to TRBJ1-6; D may be TRBD1 (5 bases). V shed 3 bases and J shed 13 bases, with 17 bases lying between them. This CDR3 spans 14 amino acids. Germline-derived CDR1 and CDR2 are SGDLS and YYNGEE. CDR3 coding DNA: TGTGCCAGCAGCGCACGGGACCGCCTTTTTCCCCTCCACTTT. It encodes CASSARDRLFPLHF. Full variable domain (rest looked up from reference TRBV9 and TRBJ1-6): DSGVTQTPKHLITATGQRVTLRCSPRSGDLSVYWYQQSLDQGLQFLIQYYNGEERAKGNILERFSAQQFPDLHSELNLSSLELGDSALYFCASSARDRLFPLHFGNGTRLTVT.

The J gene is TRBJ2-3, the V gene TRBV18; D uncertain. CDR3 length: 13 amino acids. Trimming pared 0 bases from V and 10 bases from J, leaving 11 bases between. Per germline, CDR1 KGHSH and CDR2 LQKENI. Here the CDR3 reads CASSPPLVEAQYF. CDR3 in DNA: TGTGCCAGCTCACCACCTCTAGTTGAGGCGCAGTATTTT.

The V gene is TRBV5-4, the J gene TRBJ1-1, with D possibly TRBD1 on 6 matching bases. Germline values: CDR1 SGHNT, CDR2 YYREEE (reference sequence). V lost 4 bases and J 3 bases, leaving 19 bases between the germline ends. The CDR3 extends over 16 amino acids. The chain's CDR3 is CASSLPQGPGDTEAFF. For the CDR3, the DNA is TGTGCCAGCAGCCTACCCCAGGGGCCGGGTGACACTGAAGCTTTCTTT.

CDR3 in amino acids: CASSEFPHGTRYNEQFF. The CDR3 nucleotides read TGTGCCAGCAGTGAATTTCCCCACGGGACACGGTACAATGAGCAGTTCTTC. V usage is TRBV6-1 and J usage is TRBJ2-1; perhaps TRBD1 as D (6 bases). Between the trimmed V and J ends, which lost 2 bases and 4 bases, there was a span of 18 bases. The CDR3 has 17 residues. Looked up from germline, CDR1 is MNHNS and CDR2 is SASEGT.

CDR3 nucleotide sequence: TGTGCCAGCAGCTTAGCCCTTTACAATGAGCAGTTCTTC. Its protein product is CASSLALYNEQFF. The chain carries TRBV11-2 and TRBJ2-1; D not certain. V shed 1 base and J shed 4 bases, with 5 bases lying between them. CDR1 SGHAT and CDR2 FQNNGV come from the germline V gene. The CDR3 extends over 13 amino acids.

The V call is TRBV5-1, the J call TRBJ2-2, with TRBD1 as a possible D gene (5 bases). The ends were cut back, 4 bases at V and 4 bases at J, with 14 bases in the middle. This CDR3 spans 15 amino acids. CDR1 is SGHRS and CDR2 is YFSETQ in the germline V gene. CDR3 sequence (DNA): TGCGCCAGCAGCCGGCTTCAAAGGGGCACCGGGGAGCTGTTTTTT. This sequence encodes CASSRLQRGTGELFF.

This clone was detected a few times. This chain links TRBV23-1 with TRBJ2-1, with TRBD1 matching over 8 bases. TRBV23-1 has ORF status, its function being uncertain. The CDR3 has 20 residues. V gave up 0 bases and J gave up 3 bases; unmatched junction bases: 16. The CDR3 bases are TGCGCCAGCAGTCAATCGTCCTGGACAGGGAGTAAGAGCATCTACAATGAGCAGTTCTTC. Translating gives CASSQSSWTGSKSIYNEQFF.

This clone was seen a few times. This chain links TRBV7-2 with TRBJ2-7; the match to TRBD1 covers 10 bases. The CDR3 length is 15 residues. V trimming: 1 base; J trimming: 5 bases; junction bases outside the gene matches: 5. Germline V lookup: CDR1 SGHTA, CDR2 FQGNSA. The CDR3 sequence: CASSLEGTGAHEQYF. The CDR3 nucleotides are TGTGCCAGCAGCTTAGAGGGGACAGGGGCCCACGAGCAGTACTTC.

This clone was observed at least ten times. This specimen includes other DNA sequences encoding the same CDR3. The chain combines TRBV19 with TRBJ2-1; D gene unclear. Germline values: CDR1 LNHDA, CDR2 SQIVND (reference sequence). V lost 4 bases and J 4 bases, leaving 5 bases between the germline ends. This CDR3 has 12 amino acids. The CDR3 spells CASSKGYNEQFF. As DNA, the CDR3 is TGTGCCAGTAGTAAAGGATACAATGAGCAGTTCTTC.

This clone turned up a few times. The rearrangement joins TRBV18 to TRBJ1-2; 9 bases line up with TRBD1. Germline CDR1 and CDR2: KGHSH and LQKENI. The CDR3 has 14 amino acids. The ends lost 4 bases at V and 3 bases at J; junction bases unmatched: 3. CDR3 DNA: TGTGCCAGCTCACTGAGACAGGGGGACTATGGCTACACCTTC. Amino acids: CASSLRQGDYGYTF. The variable domain in full, with the rest retrieved from reference TRBV18 and TRBJ1-2, is NAGVMQNPRHLVRRRGQEARLRCSPMKGHSHVYWYRQLPEEGLKFMVYLQKENIIDESGMPKERFSAEFPKEGPSILRIQQVVRGDSAAYFCASSLRQGDYGYTFGSGTRLTVV.

The chain is built from TRBV27 and TRBJ2-7, with TRBD1 matching over 9 bases. V trimming: 5 bases; J trimming: 12 bases; junction bases outside the gene matches: 8. CDR3 length: 12 residues. CDR1 MNHEY and CDR2 SMNVEV come from the germline V gene (reference sequence). The CDR3 sequence is CASSETGGAGYF. DNA of the CDR3: TGTGCCAGCAGTGAAACAGGGGGCGCCGGGTACTTC.

This chain links TRBV5-1 with TRBJ2-3; the match to TRBD2 covers 7 bases. The germline CDR1 and CDR2 sequences are SGHRS and YFSETQ. The V segment lost 3 bases and the J segment 5 bases; nucleotides outside the gene matches: 6. The CDR3 is made up of 14 amino acids. The CDR3 reads CASSWERGGDTQYF. The CDR3 DNA reads TGCGCCAGCAGCTGGGAGCGGGGAGGAGATACGCAGTATTTT. The complete variable domain, with remaining parts taken from reference TRBV5-1 and TRBJ2-3, reads KAGVTQTPRYLIKTRGQQVTLSCSPISGHRSVSWYQQTPGQGLQFLFEYFSETQRNKGNFPGRFSGRQFSNSRSEMNVSTLELGDSALYLCASSWERGGDTQYFGPGTRLTVL.

This clone showed up just a few times. The V gene is TRBV6-5, the J gene TRBJ2-7; tentative D call: TRBD1 (6 bases). Germline CDR1 MNHEY, CDR2 SVGAGI. This CDR3 is built from 16 residues. Trimming stripped 2 bases from V and 2 bases from J, with 16 bases between. The chain's CDR3 is CASSYLRTAITYEQYF. In DNA, the CDR3 is TGTGCCAGCAGTTACCTGAGGACAGCGATAACCTACGAGCAGTACTTC.

The V and J genes are TRBV7-2 and TRBJ2-5; D uncertain. Trimming stripped 5 bases from V and 5 bases from J, with 15 bases between. In germline, CDR1 is SGHTA, CDR2 FQGNSA. There are 14 residues in the CDR3. In nucleotides, the CDR3 is TGTGCCAGCAGCCTAATTAGTATTCGGGAGACCCAGTACTTC. Protein: CASSLISIRETQYF.

The chain carries TRBV4-3 and TRBJ2-1; 9 nucleotides agree with TRBD2. This CDR3 is 16 amino acids long. The V gene end was trimmed by 1 base and the J gene end by 5 bases; junction bases not matched to a gene: 6. Germline lookup yields CDR1 LGHNA and CDR2 YSLEER. The CDR3 nucleotides are TGCGCCAGCAGCCAAGGTATGAGACTAGCGGACAATGAGCAGTTCTTC. Translation gives CASSQGMRLADNEQFF.

CDR3 amino acids: CASSSYETGVLEQYF. DNA for the CDR3: TGTGCCAGCAGCTCCTATGAGACAGGGGTACTGGAGCAGTACTTC. The J gene is TRBJ2-7, the V gene TRBV7-9; 8 bases match TRBD1. Germline V CDR1 and CDR2: SEHNR, FQNEAQ (reference sequence). The trim removed 4 bases at V and 7 bases at J, leaving 12 bases unmatched. The CDR3 runs to 15 residues.

The CDR3 here is CASTYRDSPLHF. As DNA, the CDR3 is TGTGCCAGCACTTACAGGGATTCACCCCTCCACTTT. The chain has TRBV27 and TRBJ1-6, with D possibly TRBD1 on 6 matching bases. There are 12 residues in the CDR3. CDR1 and CDR2 from the germline V gene are MNHEY and SMNVEV (reference sequence). V lost 7 bases and J 8 bases, leaving 9 bases between the germline ends.

This clone has just a few counts. The genes are TRBV4-3 and TRBJ2-2; possible D gene TRBD2, 5 bases. This CDR3 comprises 17 residues. The ends were cut back, 0 bases at V and 6 bases at J, with 17 bases in the middle. Per the germline V gene, CDR1 is LGHNA and CDR2 is YSLEER. The CDR3 DNA sequence: TGCGCCAGCAGCCAAGATCGTGGGCTACTAGTTGCCGGGGAGCTGTTTTTT. It is translated as CASSQDRGLLVAGELFF.